Listed here is a single T cell receptor (beta chain). Its antigen is still unknown. Primers: 60 Vbeta forward and 13 Jbeta reverse. Here immunoSEQ multiplex PCR was the method, and the copy in TCRdb shows in-frame clones only, minus some. Of 200,000 or so clones listed, 70% were seen once; the top ten hold about 3%. V shed 3 bases and J shed 6 bases, with 9 bases lying between them. Germline V CDR1 and CDR2: SGHRS, YFSETQ. The CDR3 consists of 13 residues. The data stem from a study of cytomegalovirus exposure and HLA in healthy donors. Study context: Sequencing of some 200 million T cells in an earlier analysis found 100 million to 140 million unique TCR beta sequences. Whole-study results and caveats: In a later analysis, V- and J-gene trimming of beta chains associated with a DCLRE1C missense variant, replicated independently.

Nominally healthy donors were sampled, though unrecorded immune exposures were likely. Sequenced material: PBMCs. The source is a man in his forties or fifties in good health and CMV-seropositive. V gene TRBV5-1 combines with J gene TRBJ1-4; D not resolved. CDR3 sequence reads: CASSSTAYEKLFF. In nucleotides, the CDR3 is TGCGCCAGCAGCTCCACTGCTTATGAAAAACTGTTTTTT. The variable domain in full, completed from reference TRBV5-1 and TRBJ1-4, reads KAGVTQTPRYLIKTRGQQVTLSCSPISGHRSVSWYQQTPGQGLQFLFEYFSETQRNKGNFPGRFSGRQFSNSRSEMNVSTLELGDSALYLCASSSTAYEKLFFGSGTQLSVL.